This T cell receptor (beta chain) was recovered during a study of T cell responses to AZD1222 COVID-19 vaccine. Study findings and constraints: In a largely white British group with more females than males, clonal diversity was possibly underestimated.

Looked up from germline, CDR1 is SGHTA and CDR2 is FQGNSA. The CDR3 runs 15 residues. The V and J ends lost 5 bases and 5 bases respectively, with 18 bases between them. Points on this clone: Its target is unknown.

The table came from immunoSEQ multiplex PCR; TCRdb's copy has only in-frame clones and leaves some out. The sample records 130,000 or so clones, around 92% being singletons. The material was peripheral blood, obtained on day 0 of AZD1222 vaccination. This TCR was recovered from an adult in good health. The chain carries TRBV7-2 and TRBJ1-2, with D maybe TRBD1 (5 bases). As DNA, the CDR3 is TGTGCCAGCAGCCCGGGGGGGGGTTTTTGGTATGGCTACACCTTC. Protein product: CASSPGGGFWYGYTF.